The present TCR beta chain was sequenced within a study of blood T cell repertoires in COVID-19. The overall study: Whether acute or convalescent, the COVID-19 samples came from the United States, Italy and Spain.

Only in-frame clones appear in the TCRdb table, and some are missing; sequencing was by immunoSEQ multiplex PCR. In the table there are about 86,000 clones, approximately 78% of which are singletons. Looked up from germline, CDR1 is LGHNA and CDR2 is YNFKEQ. This CDR3 is built from 18 residues. V shed 1 base, J shed 5 bases, and the junction held 11 bases outside the gene matches. Input material: peripheral blood. The TCR sequence derives from a woman over 75 with acute or convalescent COVID-19. The rearrangement links TRBV4-2 to TRBJ2-1; 10 positions agree with TRBD2. The CDR3 loop reads CASSQGSASGSDHNEQFF. CDR3 sequence (DNA): TGTGCCAGCAGCCAAGGGTCAGCTAGCGGGAGTGATCACAATGAGCAGTTCTTC.